The 11 T cell receptor beta chains given below trace back to one sample, sequenced in a study of radiotherapy plus CTLA-4 blockade in lung cancer (dated by TCRdb to 2017 to 2018). Library preparation was by the immunoSEQ multiplex PCR assay. TCRdb took over this immuneACCESS table, retaining in-frame rearrangements with V and J assigned. Such tables are incomplete; in checked studies, under half of the missing clones stem from an unresolved V gene, and the remainder is unexplained. This sample is represented by around 110,000 clones; around 90% of them were singletons. About 7% of the sample comes from the top ten. The material sequenced was peripheral blood, taken from a patient treated with radiotherapy plus ipilimumab. These receptor sequences come from a human donor with non-small cell lung cancer that progressed on radiotherapy plus ipilimumab.

This chain links TRBV5-4 with TRBJ2-2; D is possibly TRBD2 (6 bases). The germline V and J ends were trimmed by 2 bases and 5 bases, with 16 bases remaining between them. The CDR3 contains 16 residues. The germline V gene has CDR1 SGHNT and CDR2 YYREEE (reference sequence). The chain's CDR3 is CASSFDGKAGTGELFF. CDR3 nucleotide sequence: TGTGCCAGCAGCTTCGACGGGAAGGCGGGGACCGGGGAGCTGTTTTTT.

The rearrangement uses TRBV7-6 and TRBJ2-1, with TRBD1 identical over 10 bases. CDR3 size: 15 residues. CDR1 SGHVS and CDR2 FNYEAQ come from the germline V gene. Trimming cost V 5 bases and J 2 bases; bases outside gene matches: 3. CDR3 nucleotides: TGTGCCAGCAGCCAGGGACAGGGGACCTACAATGAGCAGTTCTTC. This encodes CASSQGQGTYNEQFF. The complete variable domain, with remaining parts taken from reference TRBV7-6 and TRBJ2-1, reads GAGVSQSPRYKVTKRGQDVALRCDPISGHVSLYWYRQALGQGPEFLTYFNYEAQQDKSGLPNDRFSAERPEGSISTLTIQRTEQRDSAMYRCASSQGQGTYNEQFFGPGTRLTVL.

The chain is built from TRBV5-1 and TRBJ2-3, with 10 bases fitting TRBD2. This CDR3 comprises 18 residues. Germline V gene data show CDR1 as SGHRS and CDR2 as YFSETQ. After removal of 2 bases from V and 2 bases from J, the junction contained 11 bases not matched to a gene. The CDR3 bases are TGCGCCAGCAGCTTACGAGCGGGAGGGCCTGCATCCACAGATACGCAGTATTTT. This sequence encodes CASSLRAGGPASTDTQYF.

The gene calls are TRBV6-5 and TRBJ2-7, with 7 bases fitting TRBD2. This CDR3 is 12 amino acids long. V shed 8 bases, J shed 6 bases, and the junction held 7 bases outside the gene matches. Germline-derived CDR1 and CDR2 are MNHEY and SVGAGI. The CDR3 sequence is CASERESGEQYF. The CDR3, as DNA: TGTGCCAGCGAGCGGGAATCGGGCGAGCAGTACTTC.

V and J are TRBV27 and TRBJ1-1; no clear D. CDR3 length equals 13 residues. From germline, CDR1 is MNHEY and CDR2 SMNVEV (reference sequence). V was clipped by 3 bases and J by 1 base, with 6 bases between them. CDR3 in amino acids: CASSFDPNTEAFF. The CDR3 DNA follows: TGTGCCAGCAGTTTTGACCCGAACACTGAAGCTTTCTTT.

The rearrangement uses TRBV11-1 and TRBJ2-7; tentative D call: TRBD2 (6 bases). The CDR3 has 14 amino acids. Looked up from germline, CDR1 is SGHAT and CDR2 is FQDESV (reference sequence). V was cut by 2 bases and J by 3 bases, with 11 bases left in between. The CDR3 reads CASSLRDLNYEQYF. CDR3 coding DNA: TGTGCCAGCAGCTTAAGGGACTTAAACTACGAGCAGTACTTC.

This chain joins TRBV27 and TRBJ1-2; possibly TRBD1 for D (5 bases). Germline V gene sequence: CDR1 MNHEY, CDR2 SMNVEV (reference sequence). The CDR3 spans 15 residues. Deletions cut 5 bases from V and 2 bases from J, with 15 bases between. CDR3 nucleotides: TGTGCCAGCAGTGAACTCCCCGGGACGAACTATGGCTACACCTTC. Translated: CASSELPGTNYGYTF.

The chain is built from TRBV10-3 and TRBJ2-1; D unresolved. Germline V CDR1 and CDR2: ENHRY, SYGVKD. The V end was cut by 2 bases, the J end by 6 bases, with 2 bases between. This CDR3 is built from 11 residues. The chain's CDR3 is CAISEGNEQFF. DNA for the CDR3: TGTGCCATCAGTGAGGGCAATGAGCAGTTCTTC.

V is TRBV19 and J is TRBJ1-2, with D unresolved. Germline CDR1 and CDR2: LNHDA and SQIVND (reference sequence). Trimming took 2 bases from V and 2 from J, leaving 6 bases between them. The CDR3 sequence is 13 residues long. The CDR3 DNA sequence: TGTGCCAGTAGTATAATCGGCAACTATGGCTACACCTTC. This encodes CASSIIGNYGYTF.

The rearrangement joins TRBV5-1 to TRBJ2-5; 11 bases fit TRBD1. After removal of 1 base from V and 5 bases from J, the junction contained 7 bases not matched to a gene. Germline V lookup: CDR1 SGHRS, CDR2 YFSETQ. This CDR3 is 16 amino acids long. The CDR3 protein is CASSLWTGGTGETQYF. CDR3 nucleotide sequence: TGCGCCAGCAGCTTGTGGACAGGGGGCACTGGGGAGACCCAGTACTTC.

J is TRBJ1-5 and V is TRBV21-1. TRBV21-1 is flagged as a pseudogene. CDR3 length: 16 amino acids. CDR3 coding DNA: TGTGCCAGCAGCAAAAGGGGGGGAGGGTTCGATCAGCCCCAGCATTTT. Protein: CASSKRGGGFDQPQHF.